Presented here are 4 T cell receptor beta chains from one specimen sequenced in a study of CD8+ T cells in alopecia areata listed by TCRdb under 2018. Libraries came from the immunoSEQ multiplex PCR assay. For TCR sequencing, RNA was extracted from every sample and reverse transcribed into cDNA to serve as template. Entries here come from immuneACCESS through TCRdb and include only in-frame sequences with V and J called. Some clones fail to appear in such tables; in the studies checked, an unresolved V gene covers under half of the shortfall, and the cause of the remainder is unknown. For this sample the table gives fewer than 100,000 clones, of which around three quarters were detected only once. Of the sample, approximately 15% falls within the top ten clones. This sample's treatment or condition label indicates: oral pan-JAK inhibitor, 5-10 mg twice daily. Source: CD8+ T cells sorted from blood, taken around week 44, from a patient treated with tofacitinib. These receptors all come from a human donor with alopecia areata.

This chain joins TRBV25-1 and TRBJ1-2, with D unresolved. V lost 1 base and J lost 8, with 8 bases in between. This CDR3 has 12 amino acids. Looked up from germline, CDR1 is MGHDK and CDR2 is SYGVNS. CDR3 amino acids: CASSESSGGYTF. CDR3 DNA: TGTGCCAGCAGTGAATCAAGTGGGGGCTACACCTTC.

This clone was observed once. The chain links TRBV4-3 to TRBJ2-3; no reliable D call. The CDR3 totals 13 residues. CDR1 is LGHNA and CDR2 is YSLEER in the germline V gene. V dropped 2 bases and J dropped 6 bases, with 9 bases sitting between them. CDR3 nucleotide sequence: TGCGCCAGCAGCCAAACCCTGAAGGATACGCAGTATTTT. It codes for CASSQTLKDTQYF.

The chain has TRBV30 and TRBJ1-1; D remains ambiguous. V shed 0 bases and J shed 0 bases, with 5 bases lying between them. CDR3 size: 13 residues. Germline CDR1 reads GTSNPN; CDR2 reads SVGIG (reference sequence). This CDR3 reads CAWSVGLNTEAFF. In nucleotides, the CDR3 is TGTGCCTGGAGTGTAGGGTTGAACACTGAAGCTTTCTTT.

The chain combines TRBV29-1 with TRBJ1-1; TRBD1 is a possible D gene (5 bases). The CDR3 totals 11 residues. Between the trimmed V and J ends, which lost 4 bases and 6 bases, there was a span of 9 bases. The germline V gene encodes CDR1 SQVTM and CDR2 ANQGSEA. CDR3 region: CSVVQGPEAFF. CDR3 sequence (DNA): TGCAGCGTTGTCCAGGGTCCTGAAGCTTTCTTT.